The next 27 T cell receptor beta chains were all read from a single sample in a study of shared clonotypes between healthy human individuals. Using immunoSEQ multiplex PCR, the repertoire was profiled, and TCRdb retains in-frame clones only, with some absent. This sample yields roughly 450,000 clones, of which less than 85% are seen a single time; roughly 13% belongs to the top ten. Sequencing was performed on PBMCs. Source of these receptors: a woman between 40 and 50 years old in good health. Some clones in this sample may be carry-over from other donors' samples.

The chain couples TRBV5-6 to TRBJ1-1, with TRBD1 identical over 7 bases. V shed 3 bases, J shed 0 bases, and the junction held 5 bases outside the gene matches. Germline V gene sequence: CDR1 SGHDT, CDR2 YYEEEE. This CDR3 has 15 residues. In DNA, the CDR3 is TGTGCCAGCAGCTCCCCCGGGACAGTGAACACTGAAGCTTTCTTT. The encoded protein is CASSSPGTVNTEAFF.

The V and J genes are TRBV18 and TRBJ1-1; 7 bases map to TRBD1. The CDR3 covers 14 residues. V was clipped by 3 bases and J by 4 bases; unmatched bases: 5. CDR1 is KGHSH, CDR2 LQKENI, per germline. The CDR3 here is CASSPGTAGTEAFF. For the CDR3, the DNA is TGTGCCAGCTCACCGGGGACAGCTGGCACTGAAGCTTTCTTT.

This chain uses TRBV11-2 with TRBJ2-3, with 10 bases aligning to TRBD2. The V gene's germline CDR1 is SGHAT and CDR2 FQNNGV. Trimming took 3 bases from V and 1 from J; bases not matched to a gene: 4. The CDR3 consists of 16 residues. The CDR3 nucleotides read TGTGCCAGCAGCTTCAGCGGGAGGGCCGGCACAGATACGCAGTATTTT. This gives the protein CASSFSGRAGTDTQYF.

The V and J genes are TRBV5-1 and TRBJ2-1; D may be TRBD2 (5 bases). Germline loops: CDR1 SGHRS, CDR2 YFSETQ. Trimming removed 6 bases at V and 3 bases at J, with 16 bases between. The CDR3 length is 15 residues. CDR3 coding DNA: TGCGCCAGCACTCCTTGGGGTAGCGACTACAATGAGCAGTTCTTC. As protein: CASTPWGSDYNEQFF.

On this clone: Other DNA sequences of this sample code for an identical CDR3. V gene TRBV7-9 combines with J gene TRBJ2-5, with 12 nucleotides matching TRBD2. Germline assignment: CDR1 SEHNR and CDR2 FQNEAQ (reference sequence). This CDR3 comprises 15 residues. V trimming: 1 base; J trimming: 4 bases; junction bases outside the gene matches: 1. The DNA of the CDR3 is TGTGCCAGCAGCTTAGTGGGACTAGCGGGAGAGACCCAGTACTTC. Its protein product is CASSLVGLAGETQYF.

The rearrangement links TRBV5-1 to TRBJ2-3, with a tentative D call TRBD2 (5 bases). Germline V gene lookup returns CDR1 SGHRS and CDR2 YFSETQ. This CDR3 contains 14 residues. Between the trimmed V and J ends, which lost 4 bases and 1 base, there was a span of 10 bases. The CDR3 protein is CASSLTRGTDTQYF. The CDR3 region has the DNA TGCGCCAGCAGCCTGACGAGGGGCACAGATACGCAGTATTTT.

The J gene is TRBJ2-7, the V gene TRBV2; D is unresolved. V lost 6 bases and J 7 bases, leaving 10 bases between the germline ends. From germline, CDR1 is SNHLY and CDR2 FYNNEI. CDR3 length: 11 amino acids. Written as DNA, the CDR3 is TGTGCCAGCAGATCCGCCTGGGAGCAGTACTTC. It translates to CASRSAWEQYF.

The V call is TRBV30, the J call TRBJ2-1; 12 bases are a match to TRBD2. Per germline, CDR1 GTSNPN and CDR2 SVGIG (reference sequence). After removal of 2 bases from V and 7 bases from J, the junction contained 3 bases not matched to a gene. This CDR3 contains 14 residues. This chain's CDR3 is CAWSTSGRFNEQFF. The CDR3 nucleotides are TGTGCCTGGAGTACTAGCGGGAGGTTTAATGAGCAGTTCTTC.

This clone showed up just a few times. The V and J genes are TRBV19 and TRBJ2-1, with D possibly being TRBD2 (5 bases). The CDR3 spans 13 residues. Trimming stripped 3 bases from V and 6 bases from J, with 9 bases between. The germline gives CDR1 LNHDA, CDR2 SQIVND (reference sequence). The DNA of the CDR3 is TGTGCCAGTAGTATCGGACTTCTCAATGAGCAGTTCTTC. This encodes CASSIGLLNEQFF.

V usage is TRBV5-1 and J usage is TRBJ2-3, with D maybe TRBD1 (7 bases). The CDR3 loop spans 16 amino acids. V lost 7 bases to trimming and J lost 0 bases, with 18 bases between them. Germline assignment: CDR1 SGHRS and CDR2 YFSETQ. This CDR3 is CASRDGAGQSTDTQYF. The CDR3 bases are TGCGCCAGCCGAGACGGGGCGGGACAGAGCACAGATACGCAGTATTTT.

In the case of this clone: The junction departs from the called germline gene at one end, perhaps through a read error. This chain joins TRBV28 and TRBJ2-2, with 9 bases aligning to TRBD1. CDR3 length equals 16 residues. Germline V lookup: CDR1 MDHEN, CDR2 SYDVKM. The CDR3 region is CASRDPGDRVTGELFF. The CDR3 DNA is TGTGCTAGCAGGGACCCCGGGGACAGGGTGACCGGGGAGCTGTTTTTT.

This chain uses TRBV2 with TRBJ1-1, with 9 bases aligning to TRBD1. Germline CDR1 SNHLY, CDR2 FYNNEI. The CDR3 has 14 residues. Trimming removed 7 bases from V and 5 bases from J; junction bases left unmatched: 8. The CDR3 loop reads CASTAQGAPTEAFF. Here the CDR3 DNA reads TGTGCCAGCACCGCACAGGGGGCGCCTACTGAAGCTTTCTTT.

The genes are TRBV7-9 and TRBJ2-7; 10 nucleotides line up with TRBD1. The CDR3 has 14 residues. With V trimmed by 2 bases and J by 5 bases, 3 bases remained unmatched. Per the germline V gene, CDR1 is SEHNR and CDR2 is FQNEAQ (reference sequence). The CDR3 region is CASSLSGQGHEQYF. For the CDR3, the DNA is TGTGCCAGCAGCTTATCGGGACAGGGGCACGAGCAGTACTTC. Drawing the rest from reference TRBV7-9 and TRBJ2-7, the complete variable domain is DTGVSQNPRHKITKRGQNVTFRCDPISEHNRLYWYRQTLGQGPEFLTYFQNEAQLEKSRLLSDRFSAERPKGSFSTLEIQRTEQGDSAMYLCASSLSGQGHEQYFGPGTRLTVT.

Of note for this clone: One end of the junction fails to match germline, which may point to a read error. V and J are TRBV12-5 and TRBJ2-2; 13 bases are shared with TRBD2. The CDR3 totals 15 residues. CDR1 is LGHNT, CDR2 FRNRAP, per germline. The CDR3 here is CASGSGTSGIRELFF. The CDR3 region has the DNA TGTGCTAGCGGTTCCGGGACTAGCGGGATCCGGGAGCTGTTTTTT.

V gene TRBV30 combines with J gene TRBJ2-3; TRBD1 or TRBD2 may be the D gene (6 bases each). V lost 5 bases and J lost 0, with 12 bases in between. This CDR3 has 14 amino acids. CDR1 GTSNPN and CDR2 SVGIG come from the germline V gene (reference sequence). The CDR3 region has the DNA TGTGCCTGGGGGGGGCCTTCTAGCACAGATACGCAGTATTTT. It codes for CAWGGPSSTDTQYF.

This chain links TRBV7-2 with TRBJ2-1; no reliable D call. The germline V and J ends were trimmed by 5 bases and 0 bases, with 11 bases remaining between them. CDR3 length equals 15 residues. The germline gives CDR1 SGHTA, CDR2 FQGNSA. CDR3 DNA: TGTGCCAGCAGCGTGTCCTCTAGCTCCTACAATGAGCAGTTCTTC. Translated, it gives CASSVSSSSYNEQFF. Filled out from reference TRBV7-2 and TRBJ2-1, the complete variable domain reads GAGVSQSPSNKVTEKGKDVELRCDPISGHTALYWYRQSLGQGLEFLIYFQGNSAPDKSGLPSDRFSAERTGGSVSTLTIQRTQQEDSAVYLCASSVSSSSYNEQFFGPGTRLTVL.

The V gene is TRBV7-9, the J gene TRBJ2-1; 11 nucleotides match TRBD2. This CDR3 has 16 residues. Germline CDR1 and CDR2: SEHNR and FQNEAQ (reference sequence). V shed 5 bases and J 8 bases; nucleotides not matched to a gene: 11. The CDR3 reads CASSPSSSGRVDEQFF. CDR3 coding DNA: TGTGCCAGCAGCCCCAGCAGTAGCGGGAGGGTCGATGAGCAGTTCTTC. Together with reference TRBV7-9 and TRBJ2-1, the CDR3 gives the full variable domain: DTGVSQNPRHKITKRGQNVTFRCDPISEHNRLYWYRQTLGQGPEFLTYFQNEAQLEKSRLLSDRFSAERPKGSFSTLEIQRTEQGDSAMYLCASSPSSSGRVDEQFFGPGTRLTVL.

This clone occurred once. The V call is TRBV19, the J call TRBJ1-5; tentatively, D is TRBD1 (6 bases). The CDR3 runs to 15 residues. Per the germline V gene, CDR1 is LNHDA and CDR2 is SQIVND (reference sequence). V lost 9 bases and J 6 bases, leaving 21 bases between the germline ends. In DNA form, the CDR3 reads TGTGCCAGCCATTATCGAGGGGGGGCTTTTCAGCCCCAGCATTTT. It encodes CASHYRGGAFQPQHF.

There are a few counts of this clone. The chain has TRBV2 and TRBJ1-2; D uncertain. Germline V gene lookup returns CDR1 SNHLY and CDR2 FYNNEI. The ends were cut back, 5 bases at V and 3 bases at J, with 10 bases in the middle. The CDR3 covers 13 residues. CDR3 coding DNA: TGTGCCAGCAGTATGGATGAATACTATGGCTACACCTTC. The encoded protein is CASSMDEYYGYTF.

This clone was recorded a few times. The genes are TRBV18 and TRBJ2-1, with D perhaps TRBD2 (5 bases). V lost 2 bases to trimming and J lost 0 bases, with 8 bases between them. The CDR3 extends over 15 amino acids. Germline assignment: CDR1 KGHSH and CDR2 LQKENI. The CDR3 DNA sequence: TGTGCCAGCTCACCAGGAGGCTACTCCTACAATGAGCAGTTCTTC. Protein sequence: CASSPGGYSYNEQFF.

The chain has TRBV2 and TRBJ1-5; no definite D call. CDR3 length equals 13 residues. The V gene lost 7 bases and the J gene lost 4 bases, with 11 bases spanning the gap. Germline CDR1 SNHLY, CDR2 FYNNEI. CDR3 DNA sequence: TGTGCCAGCACCGAAGGAGGTAATCAGCCCCAGCATTTT. Protein: CASTEGGNQPQHF. Combining the CDR3 with reference TRBV2 and TRBJ1-5 gives the whole variable domain EPEVTQTPSHQVTQMGQEVILRCVPISNHLYFYWYRQILGQKVEFLVSFYNNEISEKSEIFDDQFSVERPDGSNFTLKIRSTKLEDSAMYFCASTEGGNQPQHFGDGTRLSIL.

This clone was detected only once. V usage is TRBV4-3 and J usage is TRBJ2-5, with D possibly matching TRBD2 (6 bases). Germline CDR1 reads LGHNA; CDR2 reads YSLEER. With 1 base removed from V and 13 bases from J, the gap between germline ends came to 19 bases. The CDR3 loop spans 14 amino acids. CDR3 residues: CASSQVRGSERRYF. CDR3 nucleotides: TGCGCCAGCAGCCAAGTACGGGGGTCGGAAAGGAGGTACTTC.

This chain connects TRBV19 to TRBJ2-2; no reliable D call. CDR1 and CDR2 (germline): LNHDA, SQIVND (reference sequence). V was pared by 5 bases and J by 1 base, with 5 bases between. This CDR3 contains 13 residues. This CDR3 reads CASSGLNTGELFF. CDR3 sequence (DNA): TGTGCCAGTAGTGGGTTGAACACCGGGGAGCTGTTTTTT.

The chain joins TRBV7-2 to TRBJ2-7; D gene uncertain. The CDR3 covers 13 residues. V was pared by 5 bases and J by 5 bases, with 13 bases between. CDR1 SGHTA and CDR2 FQGNSA come from the germline V gene. Written as DNA, the CDR3 is TGTGCCAGCAGCCTCTCCTCCATCCACGAGCAGTACTTC. It specifies CASSLSSIHEQYF.

The chain couples TRBV7-2 to TRBJ2-7; no clear D gene. This CDR3 has 13 amino acids. Germline V gene data show CDR1 as SGHTA and CDR2 as FQGNSA. Trimming pared 6 bases from V and 12 bases from J, leaving 21 bases between. The DNA of the CDR3 is TGTGCCAGCAGTCCAAACACCGACTGGGTCTCGTACTTC. Residues: CASSPNTDWVSYF.

This clone was detected only once. The chain employs TRBV5-1 and TRBJ2-3; tentatively, D is TRBD1 (6 bases). Trimming stripped 4 bases from V and 6 bases from J, with 15 bases between. The CDR3 extends over 14 amino acids. The germline gives CDR1 SGHRS, CDR2 YFSETQ. CDR3 sequence: CASSLDRMGDTQYF. For the CDR3, the DNA is TGCGCCAGCAGCCTCGACAGGATGGGGGATACGCAGTATTTT.

The V call is TRBV25-1, the J call TRBJ1-1; D remains unclear. Germline lookup yields CDR1 MGHDK and CDR2 SYGVNS. The CDR3 is 11 amino acids. V lost 7 bases, J lost 1 base, and 4 bases lay in between. CDR3 bases: TGTGCCAGCACGGGGAACACTGAAGCTTTCTTT. Amino acids: CASTGNTEAFF.